A single TCR beta chain is shown here with its context. Its antigen is as yet unknown. This sample stems from a study of cytomegalovirus exposure and HLA in healthy donors. Findings and caveats of the study: For most subjects, TCR beta sequences were reported to predict HLA-A and HLA-B alleles with accuracy. Donors were assumed by presence/absence analyses to have roughly uniform sequencing depth. Immune exposure data for these donors was limited to CMV serostatus.

Between the trimmed V and J ends, which lost 8 bases and 7 bases, there was a span of 10 bases. Germline lookup yields CDR1 LNHDA and CDR2 SQIVND (reference sequence). The CDR3 sequence is 11 residues long. The PCR was carried out with 60 Vbeta primers and 13 Jbeta primers. Study processing details: Per a later analysis, the number of unique TCR beta chains was some 82 million, of which roughly 11 million were shared. The repertoire was sequenced with immunoSEQ multiplex PCR; TCRdb's copy has only in-frame clones and lacks some. Clone size and the V and J calls come from that table; the DNA yielded D and trimming. The sample data list around 160,000 clones.

The origin of this receptor is a woman in her fifties or sixties in good health and CMV-seronegative. Sequenced material: PBMCs. The chain uses TRBV19 and TRBJ2-3; D remains ambiguous. CDR3 nucleotides: TGTGCCAGTGGGCCTCGTCATACGCAGTATTTT. Translated: CASGPRHTQYF.